Detailed here is one T cell receptor (beta chain). Its antigen is unknown. V lost 4 bases and J 4 bases, leaving 8 bases between the germline ends. The germline V gene has CDR1 MNHEY and CDR2 SVGEGT. The CDR3 is made up of 13 amino acids. It was with a sample-barcoded 5' primer and a J-beta primer mix that a second PCR of roughly 6 to 11 cycles was run. Sequencing of every sample gave 2.5 million or more CDR3-containing paired-end reads. MiXCR was run by TCRdb on the 5' RACE reads, yielding one entry per CDR3 protein. The sample consists of roughly 1.5 million distinct CDR3 sequences, around 40% of them appearing once. These data are taken from a study of blood T cells in healthy people across ages. General study points: Roughly linearly, TCR beta diversity per million T cells fell as age increased.

The extraction recovered at least 5 micrograms of total RNA per sample. The rearrangement joins TRBV6-2 or TRBV6-3 to TRBJ2-1, with D perhaps given as TRBD1 or TRBD2 (5 bases each). The sequence derives from a woman between 18 and 29 years old in good health. The sequencing input was blood. The CDR3 reads CASSWDAYNEQFF. CDR3 sequence (DNA): TGTGCCAGCAGTTGGGACGCATACAATGAGCAGTTCTTC.